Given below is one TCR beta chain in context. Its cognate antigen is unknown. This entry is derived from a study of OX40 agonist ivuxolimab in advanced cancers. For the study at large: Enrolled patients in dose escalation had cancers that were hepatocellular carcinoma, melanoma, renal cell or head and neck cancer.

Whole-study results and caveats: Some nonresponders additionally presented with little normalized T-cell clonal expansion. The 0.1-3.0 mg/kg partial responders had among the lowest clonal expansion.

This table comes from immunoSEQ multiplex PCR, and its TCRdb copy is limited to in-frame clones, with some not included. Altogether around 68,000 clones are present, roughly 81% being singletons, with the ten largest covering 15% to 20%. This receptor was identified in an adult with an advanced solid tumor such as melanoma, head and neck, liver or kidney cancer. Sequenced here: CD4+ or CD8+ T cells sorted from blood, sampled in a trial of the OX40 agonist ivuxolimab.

Here the CDR3 DNA reads TGTGCCAGCACCTTAGCCAAAAACATTCAGTACTTC. Translation: CASTLAKNIQYF. J is TRBJ2-4 and V is TRBV6-6; no reliable D call. The germline gives CDR1 MNHNY, CDR2 SVGAGI (reference sequence). Between the trimmed V and J ends, which lost 7 bases and 0 bases, there was a span of 4 bases. The CDR3 sequence is 12 residues long.